This entry lists 15 T cell receptor beta chains sequenced from one sample in a study of blood T cell repertoires in COVID-19. Clones were read by immunoSEQ multiplex PCR, and TCRdb kept only the in-frame ones, dropping some. This sample has roughly 250,000 clones; about 87% occur once, and the top ten carry roughly 3.9%. Sequenced input: peripheral blood. The receptors here all came from a man in his fifties or sixties who had recovered from COVID-19.

J is TRBJ1-2 and V is TRBV6-6; 10 bases line up with TRBD1. The V gene end was trimmed by 6 bases and the J gene end by 2 bases; junction bases not matched to a gene: 6. Germline V gene sequence: CDR1 MNHNY, CDR2 SVGAGI (reference sequence). This CDR3 is built from 15 residues. In DNA form, the CDR3 reads TGTGCCAGCAGGACAAAGGGACAGGGGAACTATGGCTACACCTTC. This gives the protein CASRTKGQGNYGYTF.

V is TRBV6-5 and J is TRBJ1-4; 9 bases fit TRBD1. The V segment lost 6 bases and the J segment 5 bases; nucleotides outside the gene matches: 4. This CDR3 region has 14 residues. Germline V gives CDR1 MNHEY, CDR2 SVGAGI. CDR3 sequence (DNA): TGTGCCAGCAGCGCCGGGACAGGGAATGAAAAACTGTTTTTT. Translated: CASSAGTGNEKLFF.

V is TRBV5-4 and J is TRBJ2-2; the D is unclear. This CDR3 spans 15 amino acids. V lost 0 bases and J 6 bases, leaving 12 bases between the germline ends. CDR1 and CDR2 from the germline V gene are SGHNT and YYREEE (reference sequence). The CDR3 protein is CASSLGLVGSGELFF. The DNA for the CDR3 is TGTGCCAGCAGCTTGGGTCTAGTAGGCTCCGGGGAGCTGTTTTTT.

This clone occurred once. The V call is TRBV27, the J call TRBJ2-7, with TRBD1 matching 8 bases. The CDR3 runs 15 residues. Germline CDR1 MNHEY, CDR2 SMNVEV (reference sequence). J gave up 5 bases and V 1 base, and 7 bases lay outside the gene matches. The CDR3 here is CASSLYGRGLDEQYF. The CDR3 coding sequence is TGTGCCAGCAGTTTATATGGCAGGGGGCTCGACGAGCAGTACTTC.

The chain uses TRBV29-1 and TRBJ2-6; the D gene is possibly TRBD1 (6 bases). Germline CDR1 is SQVTM and CDR2 is ANQGSEA. The V end was cut by 7 bases, the J end by 0 bases, with 16 bases between. CDR3 length: 16 residues. The CDR3 is CSACRDTDSGANVLTF. Written as DNA, the CDR3 is TGCAGCGCGTGTCGGGACACCGACTCTGGGGCCAACGTCCTGACTTTC.

The chain couples TRBV7-3 to TRBJ1-1, with D tentatively TRBD1 (6 bases). This CDR3 region has 13 residues. Germline CDR1 and CDR2: SGHTA and FQGTGA. The ends were cut back, 5 bases at V and 6 bases at J, with 13 bases in the middle. CDR3 amino acids: CASSALRTAEAFF. CDR3 DNA sequence: TGTGCCAGCAGCGCCCTTCGGACAGCTGAAGCTTTCTTT.

Here the CDR3 reads CASSPGLAGGRNTGELFF. The DNA for the CDR3 is TGTGCCAGCAGCCCGGGACTAGCGGGGGGCCGAAACACCGGGGAGCTGTTTTTT. The chain recombines TRBV4-2 with TRBJ2-2, with TRBD2 identical over 15 bases. Germline V gene sequence: CDR1 LGHNA, CDR2 YNFKEQ. V lost 4 bases to trimming and J lost 2 bases; unmatched junction nucleotides: 5. The CDR3 sequence is 18 residues long.

The V gene is TRBV4-1, the J gene TRBJ2-6; D is unresolved. The CDR3 has 16 amino acids. Germline lookup yields CDR1 MGHRA and CDR2 YSYEKL. V was cut by 0 bases and J by 0 bases, with 6 bases left in between. The CDR3 sequence is CASSQDRSSGANVLTF. In nucleotides, the CDR3 is TGCGCCAGCAGCCAAGATAGGAGCTCTGGGGCCAACGTCCTGACTTTC.

The chain couples TRBV6-5 to TRBJ2-3, with D unresolved. This CDR3 is 15 amino acids long. With 2 bases removed from V and 2 bases from J, the gap between germline ends came to 11 bases. Germline V lookup: CDR1 MNHEY, CDR2 SVGAGI. CDR3 DNA sequence: TGTGCCAGCAGTTACAGCCTTCTACCCACAGATACGCAGTATTTT. It encodes CASSYSLLPTDTQYF.

The chain links TRBV7-9 to TRBJ2-5, with 11 bases fitting TRBD1. The germline gives CDR1 SEHNR, CDR2 FQNEAQ (reference sequence). V lost 5 bases, J lost 5 bases, and 10 bases stayed unmatched. The length of the CDR3 is 16 residues. CDR3 coding DNA: TGTGCCAGCAGCCCGGGACAGGGGGTACTTGGGGAGACCCAGTACTTC. Translating it yields CASSPGQGVLGETQYF.

This clone is a singleton in its sample. The chain joins TRBV5-1 to TRBJ1-4; 7 nucleotides agree with TRBD1. With V trimmed by 0 bases and J by 8 bases, 4 bases remained unmatched. CDR3 length: 14 amino acids. Germline CDR1 is SGHRS and CDR2 is YFSETQ. CDR3 nucleotide sequence: TGCGCCAGCAGCTTGGTGCAGGGGGGCGAAAAACTGTTTTTT. It yields the protein CASSLVQGGEKLFF.

The sample holds a few counts of this clone. V and J are TRBV18 and TRBJ2-2; D is perhaps TRBD2 (5 bases). The germline V and J ends were trimmed by 2 bases and 8 bases, with 12 bases remaining between them. Germline values: CDR1 KGHSH, CDR2 LQKENI. The CDR3 has 14 amino acids. The chain's CDR3 is CASSPNGKGGELFF. The CDR3, as DNA: TGTGCCAGCTCACCAAACGGGAAAGGAGGGGAGCTGTTTTTT.

V usage is TRBV19 and J usage is TRBJ1-5, with TRBD1 identical over 8 bases. Germline V CDR1 and CDR2: LNHDA, SQIVND (reference sequence). This CDR3 region has 17 residues. Trimming at V came to 3 bases and at J to 4 bases, leaving 11 bases not matched to a gene. CDR3 DNA: TGTGCCAGTAGTATCGTAATTGGACAGGGATTAAATCAGCCCCAGCATTTT. This encodes CASSIVIGQGLNQPQHF. Supplemented by reference TRBV19 and TRBJ1-5, the full variable domain reads DGGITQSPKYLFRKEGQNVTLSCEQNLNHDAMYWYRQDPGQGLRLIYYSQIVNDFQKGDIAEGYSVSREKKESFPLTVTSAQKNPTAFYLCASSIVIGQGLNQPQHFGDGTRLSIL.

The chain combines TRBV5-5 with TRBJ1-1; no definite D call. Germline lookup yields CDR1 SGHKS and CDR2 YYEKEE (reference sequence). V dropped 0 bases and J dropped 1 base, with 10 bases sitting between them. This CDR3 has 15 residues. CDR3 protein: CASSLAGVGNTEAFF. The CDR3 coding sequence is TGTGCCAGCAGCTTGGCCGGGGTAGGGAACACTGAAGCTTTCTTT.

This sequence joins TRBV24-1 and TRBJ2-1; 13 nucleotides line up with TRBD2. In germline, CDR1 is KGHDR, CDR2 SFDVKD. The CDR3 loop spans 16 amino acids. V dropped 3 bases and J dropped 8; count of bases not matched to a gene: 6. The DNA for the CDR3 is TGTGCCACCAGTGATCCTACCGGGACTAGCGGGGATGAGCAGTTCTTC. Encoded protein: CATSDPTGTSGDEQFF.